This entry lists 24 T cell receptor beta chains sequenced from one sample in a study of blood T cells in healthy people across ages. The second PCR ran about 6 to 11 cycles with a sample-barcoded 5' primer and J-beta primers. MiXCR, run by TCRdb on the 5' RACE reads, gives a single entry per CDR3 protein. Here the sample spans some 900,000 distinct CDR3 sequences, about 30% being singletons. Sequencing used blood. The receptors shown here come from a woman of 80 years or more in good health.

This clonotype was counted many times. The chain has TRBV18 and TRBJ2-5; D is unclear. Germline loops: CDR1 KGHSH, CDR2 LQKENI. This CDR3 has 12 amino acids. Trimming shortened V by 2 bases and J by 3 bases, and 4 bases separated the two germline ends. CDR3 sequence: CASSPWEETQYF. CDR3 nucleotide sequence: TGTGCCAGCTCACCATGGGAAGAGACCCAGTACTTC.

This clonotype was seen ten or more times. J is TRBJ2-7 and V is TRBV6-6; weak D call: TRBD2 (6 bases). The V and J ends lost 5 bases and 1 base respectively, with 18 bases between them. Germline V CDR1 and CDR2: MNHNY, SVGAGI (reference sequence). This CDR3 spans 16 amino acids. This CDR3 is CASSTPNTGGSYEQYF. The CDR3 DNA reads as TGTGCCAGCAGTACACCAAACACTGGAGGGTCCTACGAGCAGTACTTC.

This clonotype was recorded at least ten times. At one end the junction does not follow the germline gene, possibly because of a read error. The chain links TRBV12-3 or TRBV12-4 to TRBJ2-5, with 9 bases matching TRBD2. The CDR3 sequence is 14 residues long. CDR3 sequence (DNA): TGTGCCAGCAGTCTAGCGGGGTCAAAAGAGACCCAGTACTTC. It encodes CASSLAGSKETQYF.

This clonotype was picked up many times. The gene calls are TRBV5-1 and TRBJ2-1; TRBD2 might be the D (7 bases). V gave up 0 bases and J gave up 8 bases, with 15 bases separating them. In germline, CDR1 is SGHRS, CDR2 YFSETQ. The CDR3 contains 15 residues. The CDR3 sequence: CASSLDRGARDEQFF. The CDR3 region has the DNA TGCGCCAGCAGCTTGGACCGGGGGGCGCGTGATGAGCAGTTCTTC.

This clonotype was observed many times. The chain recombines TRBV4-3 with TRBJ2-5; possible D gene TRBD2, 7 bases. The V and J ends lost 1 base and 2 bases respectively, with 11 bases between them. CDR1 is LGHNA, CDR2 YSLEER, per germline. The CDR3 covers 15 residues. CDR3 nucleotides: TGCGCCAGCAGCCAAGGCGGGGGCCTTCAAGAGACCCAGTACTTC. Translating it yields CASSQGGGLQETQYF.

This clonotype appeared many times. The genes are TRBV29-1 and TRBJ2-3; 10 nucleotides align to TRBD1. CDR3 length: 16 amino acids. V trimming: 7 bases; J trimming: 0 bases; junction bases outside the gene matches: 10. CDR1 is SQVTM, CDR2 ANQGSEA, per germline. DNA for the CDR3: TGCAGCGCCAAGGGGACGGACAGGGGGAGCACAGATACGCAGTATTTT. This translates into CSAKGTDRGSTDTQYF.

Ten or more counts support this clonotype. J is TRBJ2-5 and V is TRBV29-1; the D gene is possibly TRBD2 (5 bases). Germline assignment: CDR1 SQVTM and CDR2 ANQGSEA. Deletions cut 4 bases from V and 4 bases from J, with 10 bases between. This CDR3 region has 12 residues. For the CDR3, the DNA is TGCAGCGTTGGTGAGGGCGGAGAGACCCAGTACTTC. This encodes CSVGEGGETQYF.

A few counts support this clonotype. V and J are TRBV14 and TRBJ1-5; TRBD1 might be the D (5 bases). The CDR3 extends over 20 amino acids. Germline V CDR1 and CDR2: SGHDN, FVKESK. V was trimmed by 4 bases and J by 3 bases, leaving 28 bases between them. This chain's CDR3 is CASSRLQLRGVECFNQPQHF. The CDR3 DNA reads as TGTGCCAGCAGCCGACTCCAGCTTAGGGGCGTAGAGTGTTTCAATCAGCCCCAGCATTTT.

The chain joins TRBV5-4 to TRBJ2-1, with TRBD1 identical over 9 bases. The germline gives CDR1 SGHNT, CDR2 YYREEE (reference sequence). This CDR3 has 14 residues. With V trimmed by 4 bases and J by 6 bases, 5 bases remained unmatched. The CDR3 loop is CASSRDRVRNEQFF. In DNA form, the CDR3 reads TGTGCCAGCAGCCGGGACAGGGTTCGCAATGAGCAGTTCTTC.

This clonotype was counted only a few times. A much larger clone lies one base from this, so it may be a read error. The CDR3 coding sequence is TGTGCCAGCAGTCCTTTGGACGGGGACACTGAAGCTTTCTTT. The encoded protein is CASSPLDGDTEAFF. J is TRBJ1-1 and V is TRBV12-3 or TRBV12-4; D unclear. There are 14 residues in the CDR3. V lost 5 bases, J lost 3 bases, and 13 bases lay in between.

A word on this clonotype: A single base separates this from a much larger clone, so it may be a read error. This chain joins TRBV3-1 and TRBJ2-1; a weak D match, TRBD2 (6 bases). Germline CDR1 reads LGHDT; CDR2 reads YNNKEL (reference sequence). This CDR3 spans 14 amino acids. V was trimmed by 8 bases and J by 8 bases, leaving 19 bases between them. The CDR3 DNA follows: TGTGCCAGCCGGAGGGCAGGGACGTGCTATGAGCAGTTCTTC. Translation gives CASRRAGTCYEQFF.

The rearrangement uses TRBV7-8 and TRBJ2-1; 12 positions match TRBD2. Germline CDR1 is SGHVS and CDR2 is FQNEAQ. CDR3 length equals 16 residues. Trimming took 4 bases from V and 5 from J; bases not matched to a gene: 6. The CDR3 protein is CASSSRTSGVHNEQFF. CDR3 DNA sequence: TGTGCCAGCAGCTCCCGGACTAGCGGGGTTCACAATGAGCAGTTCTTC.

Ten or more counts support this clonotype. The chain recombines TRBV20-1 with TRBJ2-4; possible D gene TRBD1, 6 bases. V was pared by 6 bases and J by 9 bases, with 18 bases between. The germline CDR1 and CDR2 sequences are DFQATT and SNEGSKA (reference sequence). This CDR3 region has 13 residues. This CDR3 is CSADPQGRSIQYF. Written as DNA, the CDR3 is TGCAGTGCGGATCCACAGGGCCGCAGCATTCAGTACTTC.

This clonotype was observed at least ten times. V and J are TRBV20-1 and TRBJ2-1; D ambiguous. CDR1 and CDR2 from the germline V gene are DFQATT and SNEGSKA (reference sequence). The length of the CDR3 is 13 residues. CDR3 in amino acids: CSILAPGRNEQFF. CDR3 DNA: TGCAGCATACTGGCCCCCGGAAGAAATGAGCAGTTCTTC.

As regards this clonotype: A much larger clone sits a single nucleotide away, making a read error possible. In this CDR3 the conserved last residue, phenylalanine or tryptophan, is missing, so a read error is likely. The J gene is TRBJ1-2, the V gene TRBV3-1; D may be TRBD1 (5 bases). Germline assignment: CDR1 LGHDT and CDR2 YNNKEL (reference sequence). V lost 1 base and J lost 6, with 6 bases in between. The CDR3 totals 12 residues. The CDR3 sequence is CASSQVRDGYTY. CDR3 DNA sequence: TGTGCCAGCAGCCAAGTCAGGGATGGCTACACCTAC.

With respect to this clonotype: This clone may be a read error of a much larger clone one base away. The CDR3 nucleotides are TGTGCCAGCTCACCATTCTGGACAGCTTGTGACGAGCAGTTCTTC. Translation: CASSPFWTACDEQFF. The chain uses TRBV18 and TRBJ2-1; D may be TRBD1 (6 bases). V shed 2 bases and J shed 10 bases, with 18 bases lying between them. There are 15 residues in the CDR3. Germline-derived CDR1 and CDR2 are KGHSH and LQKENI. The entire variable domain, with the rest obtained from reference TRBV18 and TRBJ2-1, is as follows: NAGVMQNPRHLVRRRGQEARLRCSPMKGHSHVYWYRQLPEEGLKFMVYLQKENIIDESGMPKERFSAEFPKEGPSILRIQQVVRGDSAAYFCASSPFWTACDEQFFGPGTRLTVL.

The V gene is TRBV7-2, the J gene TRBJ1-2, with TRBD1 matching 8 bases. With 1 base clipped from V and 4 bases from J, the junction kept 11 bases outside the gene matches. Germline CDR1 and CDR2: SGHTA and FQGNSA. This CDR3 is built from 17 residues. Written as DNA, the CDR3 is TGTGCCAGCAGCTTAGTGGGGACAGGTGGTCCGTTCTATGGCTACACCTTC. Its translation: CASSLVGTGGPFYGYTF.

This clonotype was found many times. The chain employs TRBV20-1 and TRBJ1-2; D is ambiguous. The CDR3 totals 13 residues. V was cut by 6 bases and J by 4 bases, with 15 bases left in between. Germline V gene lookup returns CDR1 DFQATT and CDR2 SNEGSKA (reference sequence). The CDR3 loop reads CSAPPPTVYGYTF. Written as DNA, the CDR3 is TGCAGTGCCCCCCCCCCCACCGTCTATGGCTACACCTTC.

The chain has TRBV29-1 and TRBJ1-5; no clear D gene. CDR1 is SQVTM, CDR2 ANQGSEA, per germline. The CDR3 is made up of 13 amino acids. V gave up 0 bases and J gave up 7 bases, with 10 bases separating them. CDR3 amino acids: CSVEERLGQPQHF. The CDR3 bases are TGCAGCGTTGAAGAAAGGTTAGGGCAGCCCCAGCATTTT.

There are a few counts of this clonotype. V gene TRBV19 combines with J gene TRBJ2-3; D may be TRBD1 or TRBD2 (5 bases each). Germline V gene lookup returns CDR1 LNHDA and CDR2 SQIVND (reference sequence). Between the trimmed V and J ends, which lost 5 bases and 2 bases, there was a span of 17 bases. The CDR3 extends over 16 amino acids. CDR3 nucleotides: TGTGCCAGTAGTCCGGGGACCTCAGTACACACAGATACGCAGTATTTT. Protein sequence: CASSPGTSVHTDTQYF.

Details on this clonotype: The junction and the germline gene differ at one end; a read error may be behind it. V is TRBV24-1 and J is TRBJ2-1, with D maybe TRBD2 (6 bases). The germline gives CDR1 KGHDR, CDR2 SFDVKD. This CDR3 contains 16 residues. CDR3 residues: CATSDLAVERAGTQFF. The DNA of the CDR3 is TGTGCCACCAGCGATTTGGCCGTCGAACGTGCGGGAACCCAGTTCTTC.

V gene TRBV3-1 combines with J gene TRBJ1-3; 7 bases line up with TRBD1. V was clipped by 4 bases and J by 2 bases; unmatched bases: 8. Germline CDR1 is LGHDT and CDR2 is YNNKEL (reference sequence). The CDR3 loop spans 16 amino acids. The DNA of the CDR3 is TGTGCCAGCAGCCCCCAGGGACAGATCCCTGGAAACACCATATATTTT. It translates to CASSPQGQIPGNTIYF.

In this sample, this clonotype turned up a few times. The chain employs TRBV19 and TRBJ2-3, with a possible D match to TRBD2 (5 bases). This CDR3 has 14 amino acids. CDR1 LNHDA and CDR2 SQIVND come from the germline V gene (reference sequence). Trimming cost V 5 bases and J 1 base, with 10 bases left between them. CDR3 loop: CASSERTRTDTQYF. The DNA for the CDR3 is TGTGCCAGTAGTGAACGGACTCGCACAGATACGCAGTATTTT.

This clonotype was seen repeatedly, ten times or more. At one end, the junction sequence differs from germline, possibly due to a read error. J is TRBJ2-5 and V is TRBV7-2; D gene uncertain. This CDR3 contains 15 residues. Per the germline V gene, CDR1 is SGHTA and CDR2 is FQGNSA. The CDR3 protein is CASSVANTLQETQYF. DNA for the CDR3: TGTGCCAGCAGCGTAGCCAATACCCTCCAAGAGACCCAGTACTTC.